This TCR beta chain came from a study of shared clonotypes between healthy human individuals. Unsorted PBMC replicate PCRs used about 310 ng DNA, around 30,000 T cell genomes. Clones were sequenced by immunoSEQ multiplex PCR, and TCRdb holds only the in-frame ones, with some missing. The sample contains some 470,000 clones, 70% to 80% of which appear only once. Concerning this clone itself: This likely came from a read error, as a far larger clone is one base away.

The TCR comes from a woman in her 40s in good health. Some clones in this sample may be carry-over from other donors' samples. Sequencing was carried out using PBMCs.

CDR3: CATSLVGGYEQYF. CDR3 nucleotides: TGTGCCACCAGCCTTGTGGGGGGCTACGAGCAGTACTTC. J is TRBJ2-5 and V is TRBV6-5, with a possible D match to TRBD2 (6 bases). The DNA end is a closer match to TRBJ2-7, so the J assignment may be wrong. CDR3 length equals 13 residues. CDR1 MNHEY and CDR2 SVGAGI come from the germline V gene.